This TCR beta chain was sequenced in a study of blood T cell repertoires in COVID-19. Study context: Acute and convalescent COVID-19 specimens originated in the United States, Italy and Spain. T cells, B-cell-depleted T cells, or PBMCs provided the cDNA or gDNA that served as material.

Original data processing: Estimation of nucleated cell counts was performed using reference gene primer amplification. Libraries were prepared by immunoSEQ multiplex PCR; TCRdb keeps only in-frame clonotypes and omits some of them. V, J and clone size are taken as reported in that table, and D and trimming were inferred from the DNA itself. The sample carries about 140,000 clones, about three quarters recorded once. V was pared by 11 bases and J by 4 bases, with 23 bases between. The germline CDR1 and CDR2 sequences are LNHDA and SQIVND (reference sequence). CDR3 length equals 15 residues. The clonotype was recovered from an elderly man with acute or convalescent COVID-19. Sequences were obtained from peripheral blood. V is TRBV19 and J is TRBJ1-1; D remains ambiguous. The DNA of the CDR3 is TGTGCCGTAGAAATGGCGGGCGGCATCGGCACTGAAGCTTTCTTT. It codes for CAVEMAGGIGTEAFF. Based on the CDR3 plus reference TRBV19 and TRBJ1-1, the full variable domain is DGGITQSPKYLFRKEGQNVTLSCEQNLNHDAMYWYRQDPGQGLRLIYYSQIVNDFQKGDIAEGYSVSREKKESFPLTVTSAQKNPTAFYLCAVEMAGGIGTEAFFGQGTRLTVV.